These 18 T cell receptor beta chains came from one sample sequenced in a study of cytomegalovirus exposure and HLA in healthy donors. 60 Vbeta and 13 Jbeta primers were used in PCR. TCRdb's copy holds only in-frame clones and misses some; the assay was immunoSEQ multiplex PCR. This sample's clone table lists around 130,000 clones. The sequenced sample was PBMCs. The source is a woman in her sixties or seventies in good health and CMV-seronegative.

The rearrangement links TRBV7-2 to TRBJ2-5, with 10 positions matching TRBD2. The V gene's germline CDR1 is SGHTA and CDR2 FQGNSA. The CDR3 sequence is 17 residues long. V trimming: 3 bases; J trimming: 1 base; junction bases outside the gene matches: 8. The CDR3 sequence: CASSFLGLAGVQETQYF. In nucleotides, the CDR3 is TGTGCCAGCAGCTTTTTGGGGCTAGCGGGGGTCCAAGAGACCCAGTACTTC.

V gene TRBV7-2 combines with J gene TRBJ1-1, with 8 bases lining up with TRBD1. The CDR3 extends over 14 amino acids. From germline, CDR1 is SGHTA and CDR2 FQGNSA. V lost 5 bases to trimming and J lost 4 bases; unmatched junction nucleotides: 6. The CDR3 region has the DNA TGTGCCAGCAGCAGGGGACAGGATTTCACTGAAGCTTTCTTT. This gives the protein CASSRGQDFTEAFF.

DNA for the CDR3: TGCGCCAGCAGCCAAGATATGGGGGCGAAAAACATTCAGTACTTC. Translated, it gives CASSQDMGAKNIQYF. The genes are TRBV4-1 and TRBJ2-4, with a possible D match to TRBD1 (6 bases). Germline assignment: CDR1 MGHRA and CDR2 YSYEKL. Trimming removed 0 bases from V and 4 bases from J, with 10 bases in between. The CDR3 has 15 residues.

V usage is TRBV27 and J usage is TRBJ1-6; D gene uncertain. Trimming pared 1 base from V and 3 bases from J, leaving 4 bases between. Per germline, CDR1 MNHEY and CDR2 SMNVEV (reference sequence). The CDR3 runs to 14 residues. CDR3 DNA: TGTGCCAGCAGTTTATTTAACTATAATTCACCCCTCCACTTT. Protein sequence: CASSLFNYNSPLHF.

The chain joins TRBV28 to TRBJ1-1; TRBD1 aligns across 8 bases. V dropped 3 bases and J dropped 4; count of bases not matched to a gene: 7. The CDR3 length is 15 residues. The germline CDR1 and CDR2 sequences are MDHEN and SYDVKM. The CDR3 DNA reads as TGTGCCAGCAGTTTTTACGCACAGGGGGTCACTGAAGCTTTCTTT. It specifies CASSFYAQGVTEAFF.

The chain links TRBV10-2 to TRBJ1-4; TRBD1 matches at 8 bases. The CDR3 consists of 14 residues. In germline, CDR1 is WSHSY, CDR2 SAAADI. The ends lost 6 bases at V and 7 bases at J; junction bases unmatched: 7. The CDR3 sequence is CASSFQGAGEKLFF. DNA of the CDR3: TGCGCCAGCAGCTTCCAGGGGGCAGGTGAAAAACTGTTTTTT.

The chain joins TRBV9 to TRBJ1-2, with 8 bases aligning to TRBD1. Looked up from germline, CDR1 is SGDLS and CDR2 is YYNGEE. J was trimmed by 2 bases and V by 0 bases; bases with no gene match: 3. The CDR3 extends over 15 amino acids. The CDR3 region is CASSVDRGSNYGYTF. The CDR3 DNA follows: TGTGCCAGCAGCGTAGACAGGGGGTCGAACTATGGCTACACCTTC.

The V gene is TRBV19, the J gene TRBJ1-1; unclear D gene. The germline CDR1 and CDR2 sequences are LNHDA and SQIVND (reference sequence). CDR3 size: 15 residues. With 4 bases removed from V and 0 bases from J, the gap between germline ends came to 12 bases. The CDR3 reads CASSTWTLMNTEAFF. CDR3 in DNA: TGTGCCAGTAGTACTTGGACTCTCATGAACACTGAAGCTTTCTTT.

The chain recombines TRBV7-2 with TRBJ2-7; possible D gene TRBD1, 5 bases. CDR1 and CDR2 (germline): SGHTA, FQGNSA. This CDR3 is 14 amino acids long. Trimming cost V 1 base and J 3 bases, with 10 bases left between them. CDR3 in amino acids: CASSLEQGSYEQYF. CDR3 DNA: TGTGCCAGCAGCTTAGAGCAGGGCAGCTACGAGCAGTACTTC.

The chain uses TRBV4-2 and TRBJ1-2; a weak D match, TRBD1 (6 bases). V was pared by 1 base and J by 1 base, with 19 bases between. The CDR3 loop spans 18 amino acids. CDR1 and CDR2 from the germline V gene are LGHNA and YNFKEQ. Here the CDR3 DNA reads TGTGCCAGCAGCCAAGTAAACTCCGGGGACACCCTTAACTATGGCTACACCTTC. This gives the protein CASSQVNSGDTLNYGYTF.

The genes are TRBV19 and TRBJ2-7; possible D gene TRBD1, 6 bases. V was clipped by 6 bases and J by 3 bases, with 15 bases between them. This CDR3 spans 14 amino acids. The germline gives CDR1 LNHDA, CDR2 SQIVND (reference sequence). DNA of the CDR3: TGTGCCAGTAGCCCTCGCCGGACAGACTACGAGCAGTACTTC. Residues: CASSPRRTDYEQYF.

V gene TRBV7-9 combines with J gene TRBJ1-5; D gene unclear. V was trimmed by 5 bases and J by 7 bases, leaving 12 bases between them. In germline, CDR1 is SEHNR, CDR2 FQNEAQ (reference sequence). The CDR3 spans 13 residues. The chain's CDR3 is CASSQYSVQPQHF. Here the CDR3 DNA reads TGTGCCAGCAGCCAGTATTCAGTCCAGCCCCAGCATTTT.

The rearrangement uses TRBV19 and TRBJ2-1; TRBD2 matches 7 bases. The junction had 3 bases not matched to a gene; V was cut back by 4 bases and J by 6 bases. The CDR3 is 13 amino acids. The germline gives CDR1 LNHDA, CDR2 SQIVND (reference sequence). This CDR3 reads CASSTGLGNEQFF. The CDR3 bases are TGTGCCAGTAGTACCGGACTAGGCAATGAGCAGTTCTTC.

The CDR3 region is CATGTVSNQPQHF. CDR3 nucleotide sequence: TGTGCCACCGGGACAGTTAGCAATCAGCCCCAGCATTTT. This rearrangement joins TRBV10-3 to TRBJ1-5; 7 nucleotides match TRBD1. CDR3 length equals 13 residues. Germline V gene data show CDR1 as ENHRY and CDR2 as SYGVKD. V trimming: 10 bases; J trimming: 0 bases; junction bases outside the gene matches: 3.

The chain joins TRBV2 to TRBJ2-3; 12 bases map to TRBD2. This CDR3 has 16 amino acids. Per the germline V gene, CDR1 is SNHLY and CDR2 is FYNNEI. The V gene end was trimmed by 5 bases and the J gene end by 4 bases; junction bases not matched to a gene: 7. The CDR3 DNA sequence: TGTGCCAGCAGTTCCCCTAGCGGGGGGGCTTCAGATACGCAGTATTTT. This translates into CASSSPSGGASDTQYF.

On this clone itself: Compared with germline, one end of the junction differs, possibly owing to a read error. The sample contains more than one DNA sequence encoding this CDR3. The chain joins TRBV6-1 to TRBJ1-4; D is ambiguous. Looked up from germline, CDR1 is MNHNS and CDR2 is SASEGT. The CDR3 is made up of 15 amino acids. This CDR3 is CASSDPPRRAEKLFF. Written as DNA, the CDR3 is TGTGCCAGCAGTGACCCCCCTCGGAGGGCTGAAAAGCTGTTTTTT.

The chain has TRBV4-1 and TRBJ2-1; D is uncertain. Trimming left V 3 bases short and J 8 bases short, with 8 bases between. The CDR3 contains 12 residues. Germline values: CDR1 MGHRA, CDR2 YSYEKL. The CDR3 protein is CASSHPVDEQFF. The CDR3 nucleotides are TGCGCCAGCAGCCACCCAGTGGATGAGCAGTTCTTC.

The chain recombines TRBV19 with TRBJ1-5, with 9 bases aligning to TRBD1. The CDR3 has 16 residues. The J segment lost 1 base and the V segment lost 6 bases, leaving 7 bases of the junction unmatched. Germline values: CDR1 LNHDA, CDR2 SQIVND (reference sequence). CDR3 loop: CASRTPTGGSNQPQHF. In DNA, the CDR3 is TGTGCCAGTAGAACTCCAACAGGGGGCAGCAATCAGCCCCAGCATTTT.